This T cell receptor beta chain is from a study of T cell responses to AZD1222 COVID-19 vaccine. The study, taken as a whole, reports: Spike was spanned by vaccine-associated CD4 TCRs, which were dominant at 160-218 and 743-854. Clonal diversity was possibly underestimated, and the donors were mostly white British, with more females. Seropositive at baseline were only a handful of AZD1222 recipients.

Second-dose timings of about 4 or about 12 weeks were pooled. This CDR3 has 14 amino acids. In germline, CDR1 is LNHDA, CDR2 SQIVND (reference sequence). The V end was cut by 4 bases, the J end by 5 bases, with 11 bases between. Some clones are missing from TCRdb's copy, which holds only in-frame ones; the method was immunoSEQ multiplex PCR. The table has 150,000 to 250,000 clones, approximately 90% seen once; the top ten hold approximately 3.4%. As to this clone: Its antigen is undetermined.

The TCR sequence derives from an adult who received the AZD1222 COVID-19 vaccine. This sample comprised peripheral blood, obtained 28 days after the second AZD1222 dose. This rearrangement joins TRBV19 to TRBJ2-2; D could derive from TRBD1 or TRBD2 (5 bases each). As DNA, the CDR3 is TGTGCCAGTAGTAGTGGGACCGAGACCGGGGAGCTGTTTTTT. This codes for CASSSGTETGELFF.